Described below is a single TCR beta chain sequence and its context. The antigen remains undetermined. TCRdb reprocessed the RT-PCR reads via MiXCR and lists one record per CDR3 protein. This repertoire shows hundreds of thousands of distinct CDR3 sequences, around 25% found once; its top ten account for around 1.8%. This specimen belongs to a study of response to subunit inactivated influenza vaccine. Study-level results: Authors suggested each seasonal flu vaccination may recruit only limited numbers of new T cells.

This CDR3 is 15 amino acids long. J lost 4 bases, V lost 6 bases, and 4 bases had no gene match. Here the sequenced sample was CD4+ T cells sorted from PBMCs, taken around 5 days after vaccination. The chain joins TRBV12-3 or TRBV12-4 to TRBJ2-1; 12 positions agree with TRBD2. The TCR originated in a man between 50 and 59 years old who received an inactivated influenza vaccine. In DNA form, the CDR3 reads TGTGCCAGCAGGCAGACTAGCGGGAGTTACAATGAGCAGTTCTTC. It specifies CASRQTSGSYNEQFF.